This T cell receptor beta chain was captured in a study of T cell responses to AZD1222 COVID-19 vaccine. Profiling relied on immunoSEQ multiplex PCR, and the TCRdb table lists in-frame clones only, not all of them. This sample yields under 150,000 clones, of which about nine tenths are seen a single time; around 6.9% belongs to the top ten. General observations from the study: Females made up more of the donors, who were largely white British, and clonal diversity may have come out too low. Following two doses of AZD1222, Spike-specific TCR breadth and depth rose. Without day 14 samples, only post-peak T cell repertoires were studied. Spike-wide coverage was observed for vaccine-associated CD4 TCRs, with dominant responses at 160-218 and 743-854.

Germline values: CDR1 SGHDT, CDR2 YYEEEE. This CDR3 is built from 15 residues. V was clipped by 0 bases and J by 5 bases, with 14 bases between them. Only one count was recorded for this clone. Its target is unknown. This chain uses TRBV5-6 with TRBJ2-5, with D tentatively TRBD2 (7 bases). The source material was peripheral blood, sampled on day 0 of AZD1222 vaccination. This receptor was taken from an adult in good health. This CDR3 is CASSLGGPGGETQYF. The CDR3, as DNA: TGTGCCAGCAGCTTGGGGGGGCCCGGGGGGGAGACCCAGTACTTC.